A selection of T cell receptor beta chains follows, all from one sample in a study of identical twins. TCRdb processed the 5' RACE reads anew with MiXCR; each CDR3 protein has one entry. The sample lists some 1,700,000 distinct CDR3 sequences, about 32% occurring once. The sample consisted of cord blood. The receptor source for this set is a newborn girl in good health. Each CDR3 is given with its conserved first and last residue. Each record gives: D gene, J gene, clone size, V gene, CDR3 DNA, CDR3 protein. A D gene is named only where the DNA matches it firmly. A clone size is listed for some rows: how often the clone was seen (once, few, many), or a class if it is expanded.

D: TRBD1; J: TRBJ1-2; size: many; V: TRBV20-1; DNA: TGCAGCGCAACAGGGGATGGCTACACCTTC; CDR3: CSATGDGYTF
D: -; J: TRBJ2-5; size: -; V: TRBV20-1; DNA: TGCGGTGCTAGTTCTGGTGGGTTCCAAGAGACCCAGTACTTC; CDR3: CGASSGGFQETQYF
D: -; J: TRBJ1-2; size: few; V: TRBV6-1; DNA: TGTGCCAGCACTTCCCGGGACATCTATGGCTACACCTTC; CDR3: CASTSRDIYGYTF
D: -; J: TRBJ1-2; size: -; V: TRBV5-1; DNA: TGCGCCAGCAGCTTGTTCCCAGGGGTTGGTGGCTACACCTTC; CDR3: CASSLFPGVGGYTF
D: -; J: TRBJ2-7; size: -; V: TRBV28; DNA: TGTGCCAGCAGGAGTACCGGGAGCTCCTACGAGCAGTACTTC; CDR3: CASRSTGSSYEQYF
D: TRBD2; J: TRBJ2-5; size: -; V: TRBV27; DNA: TGTGCCAGCCGGTCTGGCGGGGGATCCTGGGACGATGAGCAGTACTTC; CDR3: CASRSGGGSWDDEQYF
D: TRBD2; J: TRBJ2-1; size: few; V: TRBV28; DNA: TGTGCCAGCACCCCAGCGGGAGGGGTCCTATTTAAGGATGAGCAGTTCTTC; CDR3: CASTPAGGVLFKDEQFF
D: -; J: TRBJ2-7; size: few; V: TRBV28; DNA: TGTGCCAGCAGCACTACCTTCTACAGTAGCGAGCAGTACTTC; CDR3: CASSTTFYSSEQYF
D: -; J: TRBJ2-7; size: -; V: TRBV2; DNA: TGTGCCAGCAGTGAAGCTGGAAACGCCGCCTACGAGCAGTACTTC; CDR3: CASSEAGNAAYEQYF
D: TRBD2; J: TRBJ2-7; size: -; V: TRBV19; DNA: TGTGCCAGTAGTTGGACTAGCGGGGGGGTATACAATGAGCAGTACTTC; CDR3: CASSWTSGGVYNEQYF
D: TRBD1; J: TRBJ1-1; size: -; V: TRBV12-5; DNA: TGTGCTAGTGGTTTGGTAAAGCGGACAGGGCGGAGAGCTTTCTTT; CDR3: CASGLVKRTGRRAFF
D: -; J: TRBJ1-2; size: -; V: TRBV28; DNA: TGTGCCACCGAGGAGGCCTATGGCTACACCTTC; CDR3: CATEEAYGYTF
D: TRBD1; J: TRBJ2-1; size: -; V: TRBV5-1; DNA: TGCGCCAGCAGCGCCGGTCCCGGGACAGGGTACAATGAGCAGTTCTTC; CDR3: CASSAGPGTGYNEQFF
D: TRBD1; J: TRBJ2-1; size: -; V: TRBV2; DNA: TGTGCCAGCAGTGAATTGAGGGGGCTCAGTGAGCAGTTCTTC; CDR3: CASSELRGLSEQFF
D: -; J: TRBJ2-7; size: -; V: TRBV11-2; DNA: TGTGCCAGCAGCTTATTCCCCGGGACAACTCTCTACGAGCAGTACTTC; CDR3: CASSLFPGTTLYEQYF
D: -; J: TRBJ2-1; size: -; V: TRBV2; DNA: TGTGCCAGCAGTGGGGGTTACAGGGCACCGAAGGAGCAGTTCTTC; CDR3: CASSGGYRAPKEQFF
D: TRBD2; J: TRBJ2-1; size: -; V: TRBV20-1; DNA: TGCAGTGCTAGAGTAACTAGCGGGAGGGCTTTAGGAAATGAGCAGTTCTTC; CDR3: CSARVTSGRALGNEQFF
D: TRBD2; J: TRBJ2-2; size: few; V: TRBV5-1; DNA: TGCGCCAGCAGCCAGACTAGCGCGAACACCGGGGAGCTGTTTTTT; CDR3: CASSQTSANTGELFF
D: -; J: TRBJ1-1; size: few; V: TRBV3-1; DNA: TGTGCCACCGAAGGACAGAACACTGAAGCTTTCTTT; CDR3: CATEGQNTEAFF
D: TRBD2; J: TRBJ2-1; size: few; V: TRBV11-2; DNA: TGTGCCAGCAGCTCAATAGCGGGGGGAGCCCGGGCTTACAATGAGCAGTTCTTC; CDR3: CASSSIAGGARAYNEQFF
D: -; J: TRBJ2-5; size: -; V: TRBV27; DNA: TGTGCCAGCAGTAAGTGGAGGGGAACAGAGACCCAGTACTTC; CDR3: CASSKWRGTETQYF
D: -; J: TRBJ1-2; size: -; V: TRBV6-1; DNA: TGTGCCAGCAGAGGCGACCCGGGACATAACCATGGCTACACCTTC; CDR3: CASRGDPGHNHGYTF
D: -; J: TRBJ2-7; size: -; V: TRBV6-5; DNA: TGTGCCAGCAGCCCTGAGGCTACCTACGAGCAGTACTTC; CDR3: CASSPEATYEQYF
D: -; J: TRBJ2-7; size: -; V: TRBV7-2; DNA: TGTGCCAGCAGCTTAGTCGCTGGGGATCCCCCCTACGAGCAGTACTTC; CDR3: CASSLVAGDPPYEQYF
D: -; J: TRBJ2-1; size: -; V: TRBV7-9; DNA: TGTGCCAGCCAAGGGCCACTTGGGGTTGTGGTGGTCTACAATGAGCAGTTCTTC; CDR3: CASQGPLGVVVVYNEQFF
D: -; J: TRBJ1-1; size: few; V: TRBV12-3/TRBV12-4; DNA: TGTGCCAGCAACCTGAGGGGGGCTGAAGCTTTCTTT; CDR3: CASNLRGAEAFF
D: -; J: TRBJ2-7; size: few; V: TRBV6-5; DNA: TGTGCCAGCAGTTACTTACAGGGTTCCTACGAGCAGTACTTC; CDR3: CASSYLQGSYEQYF
D: -; J: TRBJ2-1; size: -; V: TRBV25-1; DNA: TGTGCCAGCAGTCCAACAGGGTCTGGGTGGGATGAGCAGTTCTTC; CDR3: CASSPTGSGWDEQFF
D: -; J: TRBJ2-7; size: -; V: TRBV10-3; DNA: TGTGCCATCAGTACGGGCCGACATTCCGGGACCCCCTACGAGCAGTACTTC; CDR3: CAISTGRHSGTPYEQYF